In this sample, the clone carrying this T cell receptor beta chain turned up a few times. Its matching antigen is unknown. Germline lookup yields CDR1 SGHAT and CDR2 FQNNGV. Trimming removed 5 bases at V and 6 bases at J, with 17 bases between. This CDR3 is built from 14 residues. These data originate in a study of post-analysis software for immune sequencing data. Turning to the study itself: Patients had relapsing-remitting, secondary progressive or progressive-relapsing multiple sclerosis; some lacked subtype. General study findings and limits: Normalized Chao1 diversity was significantly lower in multiple sclerosis patients than in controls. TRBV5-6, TRBV5-1 and TRBV20-1 were among several TRBV segments more frequent in patients than controls.

Prepared TCR beta cDNA libraries contained unique molecular identifiers. Once 1 to 10 million T cells were used, roughly 500,000 cDNA molecules resulted. MiXCR, applied by TCRdb to the PCR reads, yields one record per CDR3 protein. Among almost 700,000 distinct CDR3 sequences listed, approximately 59% were seen once. This TCR derives from a girl aged 2-10 years with multiple sclerosis. The chain joins TRBV11-2 to TRBJ2-7; D is possibly TRBD1 or TRBD2 (5 bases each). The sequencing sample was made of blood. CDR3 coding DNA: TGTGCCAGCAGCCCAGAATGGGGGTCCCCCGAGCAGTACTTC. Translated: CASSPEWGSPEQYF. Complete variable domain (other parts from reference TRBV11-2 and TRBJ2-7): EAGVAQSPRYKIIEKRQSVAFWCNPISGHATLYWYQQILGQGPKLLIQFQNNGVVDDSQLPKDRFSAERLKGVDSTLKIQPAKLEDSAVYLCASSPEWGSPEQYFGPGTRLTVT.